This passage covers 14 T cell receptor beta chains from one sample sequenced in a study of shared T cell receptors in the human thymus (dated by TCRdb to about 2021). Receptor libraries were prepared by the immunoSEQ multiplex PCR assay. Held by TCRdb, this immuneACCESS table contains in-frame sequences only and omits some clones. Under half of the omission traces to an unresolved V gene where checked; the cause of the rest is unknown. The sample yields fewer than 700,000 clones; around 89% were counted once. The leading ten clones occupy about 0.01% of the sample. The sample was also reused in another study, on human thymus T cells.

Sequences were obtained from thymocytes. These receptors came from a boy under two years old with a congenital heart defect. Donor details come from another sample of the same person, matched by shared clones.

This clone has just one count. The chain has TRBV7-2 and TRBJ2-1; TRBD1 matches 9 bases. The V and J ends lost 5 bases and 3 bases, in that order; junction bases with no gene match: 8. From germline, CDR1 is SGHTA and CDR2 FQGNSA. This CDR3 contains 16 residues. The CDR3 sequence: CASSTRTGVVYNEQFF. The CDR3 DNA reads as TGTGCCAGCAGCACCCGGACAGGGGTGGTCTACAATGAGCAGTTCTTC.

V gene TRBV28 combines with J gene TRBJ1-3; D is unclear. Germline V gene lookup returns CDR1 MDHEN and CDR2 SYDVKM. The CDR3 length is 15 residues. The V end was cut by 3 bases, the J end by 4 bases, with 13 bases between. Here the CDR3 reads CASSFPGECGNTIYF. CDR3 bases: TGTGCCAGCAGTTTTCCCGGGGAGTGCGGAAACACCATATATTTT.

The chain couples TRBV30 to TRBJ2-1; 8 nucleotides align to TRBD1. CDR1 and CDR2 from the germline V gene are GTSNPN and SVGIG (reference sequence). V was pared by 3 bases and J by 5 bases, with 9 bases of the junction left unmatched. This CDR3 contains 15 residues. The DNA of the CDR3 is TGTGCCTGGAGGGAAACAGGGGGTTTACACAATGAGCAGTTCTTC. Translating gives CAWRETGGLHNEQFF.

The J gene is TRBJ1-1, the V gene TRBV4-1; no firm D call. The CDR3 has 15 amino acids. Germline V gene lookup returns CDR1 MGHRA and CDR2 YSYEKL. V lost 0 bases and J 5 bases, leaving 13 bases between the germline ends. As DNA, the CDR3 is TGCGCCAGCAGCCAAGATGAGGTTAGGCGGACTGAAGCTTTCTTT. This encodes CASSQDEVRRTEAFF.

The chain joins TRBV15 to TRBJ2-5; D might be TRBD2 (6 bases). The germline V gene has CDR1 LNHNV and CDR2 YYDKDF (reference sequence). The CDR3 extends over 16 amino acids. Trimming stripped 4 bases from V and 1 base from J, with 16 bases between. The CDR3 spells CATSIPPAGVQETQYF. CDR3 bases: TGTGCCACCAGCATCCCCCCAGCGGGCGTCCAAGAGACCCAGTACTTC.

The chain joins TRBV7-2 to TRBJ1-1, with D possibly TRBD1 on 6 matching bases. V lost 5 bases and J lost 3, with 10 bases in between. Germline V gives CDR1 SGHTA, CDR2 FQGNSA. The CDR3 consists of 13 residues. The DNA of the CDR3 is TGTGCCAGCAGCGGGGGCGGATACACTGAAGCTTTCTTT. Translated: CASSGGGYTEAFF.

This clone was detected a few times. The CDR3 coding sequence is TGTGCCAGCAGTCCGACTGGATACAATGAGCAGTTCTTC. Translation: CASSPTGYNEQFF. The chain carries TRBV6-4 and TRBJ2-1; D uncertain. Trimming cost V 5 bases and J 4 bases, with 9 bases left between them. The V gene's germline CDR1 is MRHNA and CDR2 SNTAGT. There are 13 residues in the CDR3.

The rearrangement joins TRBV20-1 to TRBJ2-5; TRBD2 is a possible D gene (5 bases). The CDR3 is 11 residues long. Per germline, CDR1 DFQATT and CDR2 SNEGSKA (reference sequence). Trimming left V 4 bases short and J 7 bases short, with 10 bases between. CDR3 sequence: CSANPGGTQYF. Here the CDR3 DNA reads TGCAGTGCTAATCCAGGAGGGACCCAGTACTTC.

CDR3 in DNA: TGCAGCGTTGAACTAGGCGGGGGCTCCTACAATGAGCAGTTCTTC. Translation gives CSVELGGGSYNEQFF. This sequence joins TRBV29-1 and TRBJ2-1; the match to TRBD2 covers 7 bases. The trim removed 2 bases at V and 0 bases at J, leaving 4 bases unmatched. The CDR3 is 15 residues long. Per germline, CDR1 SQVTM and CDR2 ANQGSEA.

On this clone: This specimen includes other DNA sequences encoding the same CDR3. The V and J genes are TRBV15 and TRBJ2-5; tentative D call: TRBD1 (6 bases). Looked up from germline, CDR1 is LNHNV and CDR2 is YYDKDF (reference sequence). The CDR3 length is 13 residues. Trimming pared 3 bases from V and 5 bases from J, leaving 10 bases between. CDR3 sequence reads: CATSRDSQETQYF. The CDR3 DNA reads TGTGCCACCAGCAGGGACAGTCAGGAGACCCAGTACTTC.

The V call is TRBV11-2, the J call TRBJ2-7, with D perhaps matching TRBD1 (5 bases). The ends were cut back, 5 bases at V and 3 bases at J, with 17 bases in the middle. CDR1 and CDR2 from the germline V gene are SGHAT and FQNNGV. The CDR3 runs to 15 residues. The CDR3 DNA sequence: TGTGCCAGCAGCCCAATGGATAAGGGGCTCTACGAGCAGTACTTC. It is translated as CASSPMDKGLYEQYF. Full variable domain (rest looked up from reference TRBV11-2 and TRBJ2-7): EAGVAQSPRYKIIEKRQSVAFWCNPISGHATLYWYQQILGQGPKLLIQFQNNGVVDDSQLPKDRFSAERLKGVDSTLKIQPAKLEDSAVYLCASSPMDKGLYEQYFGPGTRLTVT.

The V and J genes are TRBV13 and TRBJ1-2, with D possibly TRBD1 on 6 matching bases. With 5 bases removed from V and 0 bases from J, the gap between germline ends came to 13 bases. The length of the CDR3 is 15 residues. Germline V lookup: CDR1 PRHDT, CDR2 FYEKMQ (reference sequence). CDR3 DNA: TGTGCCAGCAGCCCAAGTGGGACACCTAACTATGGCTACACCTTC. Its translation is CASSPSGTPNYGYTF.

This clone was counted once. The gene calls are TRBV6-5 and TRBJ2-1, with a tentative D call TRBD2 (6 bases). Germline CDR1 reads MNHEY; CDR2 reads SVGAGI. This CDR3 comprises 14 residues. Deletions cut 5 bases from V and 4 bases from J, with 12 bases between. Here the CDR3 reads CASSQLAGYNEQFF. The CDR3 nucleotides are TGTGCCAGCAGTCAGCTGGCGGGGTACAATGAGCAGTTCTTC.

CDR3 sequence reads: CASRDGQGPFPSYEQYF. CDR3 coding DNA: TGTGCCAGCAGGGACGGACAGGGCCCCTTCCCCTCCTACGAGCAGTACTTC. V gene TRBV21-1 combines with J gene TRBJ2-7; the table's D call, TRBD1, was not checked against the DNA. TRBV21-1 is termed a pseudogene. The CDR3 consists of 17 residues.